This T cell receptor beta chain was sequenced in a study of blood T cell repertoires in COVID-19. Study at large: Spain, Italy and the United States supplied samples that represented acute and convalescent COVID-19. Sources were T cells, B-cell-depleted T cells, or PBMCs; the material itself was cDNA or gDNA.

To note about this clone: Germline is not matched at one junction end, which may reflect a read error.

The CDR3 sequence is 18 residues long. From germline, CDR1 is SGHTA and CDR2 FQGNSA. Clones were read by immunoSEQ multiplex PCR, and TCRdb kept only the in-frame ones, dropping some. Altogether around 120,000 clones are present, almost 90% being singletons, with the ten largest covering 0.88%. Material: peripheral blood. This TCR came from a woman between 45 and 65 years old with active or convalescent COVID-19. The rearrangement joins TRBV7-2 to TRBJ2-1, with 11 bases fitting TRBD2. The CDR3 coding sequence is TGTGCCAGCAGGTTAGGGCCGGGACTAGCGGATTCCTACAATGAGCAGTTCTTC. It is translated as CASRLGPGLADSYNEQFF.